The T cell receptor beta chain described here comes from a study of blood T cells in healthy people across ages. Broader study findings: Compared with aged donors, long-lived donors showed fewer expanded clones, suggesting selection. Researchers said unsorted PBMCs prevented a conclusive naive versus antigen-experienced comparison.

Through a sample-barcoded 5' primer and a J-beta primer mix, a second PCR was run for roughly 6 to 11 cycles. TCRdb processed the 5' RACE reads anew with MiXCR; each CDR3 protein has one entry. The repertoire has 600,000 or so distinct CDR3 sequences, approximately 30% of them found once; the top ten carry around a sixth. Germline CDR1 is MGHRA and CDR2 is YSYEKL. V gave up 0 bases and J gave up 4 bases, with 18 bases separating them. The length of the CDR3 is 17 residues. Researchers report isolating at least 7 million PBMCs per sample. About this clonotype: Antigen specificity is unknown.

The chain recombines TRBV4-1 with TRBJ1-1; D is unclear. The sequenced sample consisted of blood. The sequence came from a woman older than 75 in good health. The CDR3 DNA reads TGCGCCAGCAGCCAAGACTACCAGAGGGCCCGGGGCACTGAAGCTTTCTTT. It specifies CASSQDYQRARGTEAFF.